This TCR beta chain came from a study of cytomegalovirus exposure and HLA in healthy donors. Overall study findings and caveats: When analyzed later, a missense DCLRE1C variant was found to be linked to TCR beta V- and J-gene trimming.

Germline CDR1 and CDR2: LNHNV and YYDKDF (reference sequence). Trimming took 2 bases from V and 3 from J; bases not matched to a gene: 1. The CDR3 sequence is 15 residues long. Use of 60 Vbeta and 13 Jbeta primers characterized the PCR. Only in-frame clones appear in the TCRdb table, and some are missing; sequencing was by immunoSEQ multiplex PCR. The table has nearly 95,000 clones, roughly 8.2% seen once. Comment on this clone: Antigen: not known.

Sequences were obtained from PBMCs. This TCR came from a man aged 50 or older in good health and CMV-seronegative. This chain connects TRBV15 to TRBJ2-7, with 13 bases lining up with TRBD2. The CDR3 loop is CATSRRTSGSYEQYF. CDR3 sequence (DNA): TGTGCCACCAGCAGAAGGACTAGCGGGAGCTACGAGCAGTACTTC.